What follows are 8 T cell receptor beta chains derived from one specimen sequenced in a study of blood T cell repertoires in COVID-19. The method was immunoSEQ multiplex PCR; TCRdb's version includes in-frame clones alone and lacks a portion of them. The profile shows around 310,000 clones, roughly nine tenths of them singletons. Specimen: PBMCs or T cells enriched from blood (not recorded which). Receptors originate from a woman aged 25 to 39 who had recovered from COVID-19.

The genes are TRBV27 and TRBJ2-1; 12 bases map to TRBD2. In germline, CDR1 is MNHEY, CDR2 SMNVEV (reference sequence). The CDR3 totals 15 residues. J lost 3 bases, V lost 7 bases, and 4 bases had no gene match. The CDR3 DNA sequence: TGTGCCAGCACCGAACTAGCGGGAGGCTACAATGAGCAGTTCTTC. It specifies CASTELAGGYNEQFF.

This chain joins TRBV7-9 and TRBJ1-5; D is unclear. In germline, CDR1 is SEHNR, CDR2 FQNEAQ (reference sequence). V lost 5 bases to trimming and J lost 4 bases, with 9 bases between them. The CDR3 extends over 13 amino acids. CDR3 bases: TGTGCCAGCAGCCATGGGCTTAATCAGCCCCAGCATTTT. It translates to CASSHGLNQPQHF.

The rearrangement joins TRBV27 to TRBJ2-1; TRBD1 is a possible D gene (6 bases). The CDR3 covers 15 residues. V was pared by 7 bases and J by 3 bases, with 16 bases between. Germline lookup yields CDR1 MNHEY and CDR2 SMNVEV (reference sequence). The CDR3 sequence: CASTLGGSDYNEQFF. The CDR3 coding sequence is TGTGCCAGCACCCTAGGGGGTAGTGACTACAATGAGCAGTTCTTC.

The chain is built from TRBV30 and TRBJ2-1; no definite D call. The CDR3 extends over 15 amino acids. Germline CDR1 and CDR2: GTSNPN and SVGIG (reference sequence). The V gene lost 1 base and the J gene lost 0 bases, with 10 bases spanning the gap. DNA of the CDR3: TGTGCCTGGAGTGACACACAGAGCTCCTACAATGAGCAGTTCTTC. This gives the protein CAWSDTQSSYNEQFF.

The table lists this clone with a count of one. The chain links TRBV2 to TRBJ2-1; TRBD2 aligns across 8 bases. CDR3 length: 15 residues. The germline V gene has CDR1 SNHLY and CDR2 FYNNEI. The junction had 6 bases not matched to a gene; V was cut back by 6 bases and J by 2 bases. CDR3 nucleotides: TGTGCCAGCAGGCGGGAGGTGGGAGCCTACAATGAGCAGTTCTTC. It translates to CASRREVGAYNEQFF.

The rearrangement joins TRBV5-6 to TRBJ1-3, with D maybe TRBD1 (6 bases). CDR1 is SGHDT and CDR2 is YYEEEE in the germline V gene. The germline V and J ends were trimmed by 4 bases and 1 base, with 15 bases remaining between them. CDR3 length: 16 residues. CDR3 DNA sequence: TGTGCCAGCAGCAAGGCTTGGGGGCAATCTGGAAACACCATATATTTT. Translating gives CASSKAWGQSGNTIYF. Variable domain in full (rest from reference TRBV5-6 and TRBJ1-3): DAGVTQSPTHLIKTRGQQVTLRCSPKSGHDTVSWYQQALGQGPQFIFQYYEEEERQRGNFPDRFSGHQFPNYSSELNVNALLLGDSALYLCASSKAWGQSGNTIYFGEGSWLTVV.

The chain employs TRBV28 and TRBJ2-1, with 11 bases fitting TRBD2. Germline CDR1 is MDHEN and CDR2 is SYDVKM. V shed 6 bases and J 10 bases; nucleotides not matched to a gene: 14. The CDR3 is 16 residues long. The CDR3 nucleotides are TGTGCCAGCAGCCCCCGACTAGCGGGGACCGATGGGGAGCAGTTCTTC. Translating gives CASSPRLAGTDGEQFF.

The chain uses TRBV28 and TRBJ1-1; no clear D gene. The V end was cut by 7 bases, the J end by 0 bases, with 12 bases between. Germline V gene sequence: CDR1 MDHEN, CDR2 SYDVKM. The CDR3 runs to 14 residues. The CDR3 coding sequence is TGTGCCAGCACCCAACTCCAATTGAACACTGAAGCTTTCTTT. As protein: CASTQLQLNTEAFF.